The 5 T cell receptor beta chains in this list originate from one sample, sequenced in a study of cytomegalovirus exposure and HLA in healthy donors. The PCR had 60 Vbeta and 13 Jbeta primers. Profiled with immunoSEQ multiplex PCR; TCRdb holds only in-frame clones, not every one. The table has around 100,000 clones, 60% to 80% seen once. Sequenced material: PBMCs. These receptors were obtained from a man in his sixties in good health and CMV-seropositive.

This clone was observed a handful of times. The chain recombines TRBV12-5 with TRBJ2-2, with 7 bases matching TRBD1. The CDR3 totals 14 residues. J lost 8 bases, V lost 3 bases, and 6 bases had no gene match. The germline V gene encodes CDR1 LGHNT and CDR2 FRNRAP. The CDR3 region is CASGLGTAQGELFF. Here the CDR3 DNA reads TGTGCTAGTGGTTTAGGGACAGCGCAAGGGGAGCTGTTTTTT.

V gene TRBV4-3 combines with J gene TRBJ1-6; the match to TRBD1 covers 7 bases. Germline CDR1 LGHNA, CDR2 YSLEER. The CDR3 totals 14 residues. Trimming cost V 3 bases and J 7 bases; bases outside gene matches: 3. CDR3 bases: TGCGCCAGCAGCCAGGGGACAGTAAATTCACCCCTCCACTTT. Protein sequence: CASSQGTVNSPLHF.

The chain carries TRBV4-3 and TRBJ1-3; D is uncertain. The CDR3 contains 13 residues. The V gene lost 1 base and the J gene lost 4 bases, with 5 bases spanning the gap. CDR1 is LGHNA and CDR2 is YSLEER in the germline V gene. The CDR3 DNA reads as TGCGCCAGCAGCCAAGGAGCGGGAAACACCATATATTTT. Translated: CASSQGAGNTIYF.

The J gene is TRBJ1-2, the V gene TRBV6-1, with 7 positions matching TRBD1. Unmatched junction bases numbered 1, after V lost 5 bases and J lost 7 bases. Germline V CDR1 and CDR2: MNHNS, SASEGT. There are 11 residues in the CDR3. CDR3 sequence (DNA): TGTGCCAGCAGTTACAGGGGTGGCTACACCTTC. The encoded protein is CASSYRGGYTF.

This clone was observed once. The chain joins TRBV7-6 to TRBJ2-3, with D perhaps matching TRBD2 (7 bases). The germline V gene encodes CDR1 SGHVS and CDR2 FNYEAQ. There are 17 residues in the CDR3. V was trimmed by 1 base and J by 2 bases, leaving 16 bases between them. CDR3: CASSLEVGGGFTDTQYF. The CDR3 DNA sequence: TGTGCCAGCAGCTTAGAGGTCGGCGGGGGCTTCACAGATACGCAGTATTTT.